The 24 T cell receptor beta chains below were found in one sample sequenced in a study of monozygotic twins with inflammatory bowel disease. Following a re-call of the 5' RACE reads, TCRdb has one entry per CDR3 protein and lacks DNA. The sample holds about 380,000 distinct CDR3 sequences. Input material: blood. These receptors were obtained from a human donor with ulcerative colitis or Crohn's disease, or a healthy co-twin of an affected twin (not recorded which).

The genes are TRBV7-8 and TRBJ2-3; the D gene TCRdb calls, TRBD1, cannot be checked with no DNA. The CDR3 sequence is 17 residues long. From germline, CDR1 is SGHVS and CDR2 FQNEAQ. The CDR3: CASSLAGGVERGDTQYF.

The V gene is TRBV21-1, the J gene TRBJ2-7; TCRdb returns TRBD1, unconfirmable since there is no DNA. TRBV21-1 is marked as a pseudogene. There are 14 residues in the CDR3. The CDR3 here is CASRVTGRAYEQYF.

This chain uses TRBV6-6 with TRBJ1-2; with no DNA, the TCRdb D assignment of TRBD1 cannot be verified. CDR3 length: 14 residues. Germline V CDR1 and CDR2: MNHNY, SVGAGI (reference sequence). The CDR3 spells CASSYGTGPYGYTF.

The CDR3 sequence: CASSYSKRGAGELFF. The rearrangement joins TRBV6-2 or TRBV6-3 to TRBJ2-2; as DNA is missing, the TRBD2 call by TCRdb cannot be tested. Germline CDR1 and CDR2: MNHEY and SVGEGT. There are 15 residues in the CDR3.

The rearrangement uses TRBV6-1 and TRBJ2-1; TCRdb picks TRBD2, but there is no DNA to check that call. Germline V CDR1 and CDR2: MNHNS, SASEGT. The CDR3 covers 15 residues. The CDR3 loop reads CASSEGLVNRREQFF.

The V call is TRBV18, the J call TRBJ2-1. Germline assignment: CDR1 KGHSH and CDR2 LQKENI. The CDR3 runs 11 residues. The chain's CDR3 is CASSLGQEQFF. The complete variable domain, with remaining parts taken from reference TRBV18 and TRBJ2-1, reads NAGVMQNPRHLVRRRGQEARLRCSPMKGHSHVYWYRQLPEEGLKFMVYLQKENIIDESGMPKERFSAEFPKEGPSILRIQQVVRGDSAAYFCASSLGQEQFFGPGTRLTVL.

The rearrangement links TRBV5-1 to TRBJ1-1. This CDR3 spans 15 amino acids. The V gene's germline CDR1 is SGHRS and CDR2 YFSETQ. This CDR3 reads CASSSAGLVHTEAFF.

The chain employs TRBV5-1 and TRBJ1-2; TCRdb calls TRBD1, which cannot be checked without DNA. This CDR3 contains 14 residues. CDR1 and CDR2 (germline): SGHRS, YFSETQ. CDR3: CASSPDLQGYGYTF.

V gene TRBV6-5 combines with J gene TRBJ2-7; there is no DNA to check the TCRdb D call of TRBD1. The CDR3 is made up of 12 amino acids. Germline V lookup: CDR1 MNHEY, CDR2 SVGAGI. The CDR3 region is CPPRGTIYEQYF.

V and J are TRBV7-8 and TRBJ1-2. Germline values: CDR1 SGHVS, CDR2 FQNEAQ. The CDR3 sequence is 15 residues long. The CDR3 sequence: CASSLIRAPNYGYTF.

The chain has TRBV9 and TRBJ2-1. Per the germline V gene, CDR1 is SGDLS and CDR2 is YYNGEE. CDR3 length: 12 amino acids. This CDR3 reads CASSHGSNEQFF.

The chain uses TRBV6-2 or TRBV6-3 and TRBJ2-6; TCRdb designates TRBD1, a call that cannot be tested without DNA. The CDR3 loop spans 19 amino acids. CDR1 and CDR2 from the germline V gene are MNHEY and SVGEGT. The CDR3 loop reads CASTVRPGTAISWANVLTF.

This chain's CDR3 is CASSSNRAGAFF. The chain employs TRBV7-2 and TRBJ1-1; TCRdb reports TRBD1, a call that lacks DNA to check it against. The CDR3 is 12 residues long. The germline gives CDR1 SGHTA, CDR2 FQGNSA.

The V gene is TRBV6-4, the J gene TRBJ2-3; TCRdb selects TRBD1, and the lack of DNA leaves this call unchecked. The germline V gene has CDR1 MRHNA and CDR2 SNTAGT. The CDR3 covers 14 residues. CDR3: CASSGLAGADTQYF.

V and J are TRBV29-1 and TRBJ2-7; the D gene TCRdb calls, TRBD2, cannot be checked with no DNA. CDR1 is SQVTM and CDR2 is ANQGSEA in the germline V gene. This CDR3 contains 13 residues. The CDR3 protein is CSVKGLNSYEQYF.

The rearrangement uses TRBV10-2 and TRBJ2-5. Germline V gene lookup returns CDR1 WSHSY and CDR2 SAAADI. This CDR3 is built from 15 residues. CDR3: CASSEMISWTETQYF.

This chain links TRBV7-2 with TRBJ1-1. The CDR3 length is 14 residues. Germline CDR1 SGHTA, CDR2 FQGNSA. CDR3 loop: CASRQALLGTEAFF.

The chain's CDR3 is CASSLVWVFQETQYF. The chain uses TRBV7-9 and TRBJ2-5. The CDR3 is 15 amino acids. The V gene's germline CDR1 is SEHNR and CDR2 FQNEAQ (reference sequence).

J is TRBJ1-2 and V is TRBV27; TCRdb outputs TRBD1, but without DNA this stays unchecked. Germline CDR1 is MNHEY and CDR2 is SMNVEV (reference sequence). This CDR3 region has 15 residues. Here the CDR3 reads CASSLAGTGWYGYTF.

This chain uses TRBV20-1 with TRBJ1-1. CDR3 size: 14 residues. Germline V gene lookup returns CDR1 DFQATT and CDR2 SNEGSKA (reference sequence). The CDR3 here is CSAPQQAMNTEAFF.

The chain links TRBV5-1 to TRBJ2-7. This CDR3 contains 15 residues. Germline CDR1 is SGHRS and CDR2 is YFSETQ. CDR3 sequence: CASSREDFFGYEQYF.

The rearrangement links TRBV7-9 to TRBJ1-5; without DNA, the TCRdb call of TRBD1 cannot be checked. The V gene's germline CDR1 is SEHNR and CDR2 FQNEAQ (reference sequence). The CDR3 covers 14 residues. The CDR3 sequence is CASSTDRGNQPQHF.

The chain carries TRBV7-9 and TRBJ2-1; TCRdb's D gene call, TRBD2, goes unchecked for lack of DNA. Germline V gene data show CDR1 as SEHNR and CDR2 as FQNEAQ (reference sequence). The CDR3 is made up of 16 amino acids. Here the CDR3 reads CASSTLSGTSYNEQFF.

The chain combines TRBV21-1 with TRBJ2-2; the D call of TRBD1 rests on TCRdb alone, since no DNA is present to check it. TRBV21-1 is assigned pseudogene status. The CDR3 is 17 amino acids. CDR3 amino acids: CAREGQYEFANTGELFF.